The TCR beta chain under discussion was sequenced for a study of shared clonotypes between healthy human individuals (dated by TCRdb to about 2020). For context, the study as a whole: A few men and two women, aged 18 to 49 years, made up the cohort. For each donor, CD4 naive and CD4 memory were each given three plates, CD8 naive was given two plates, and CD8 memory was given one plate. The study deeply sequenced blood TCR repertoires of 5 or 6 healthy adults to estimate repertoire size and the extent of clonotype sharing between individuals. To increase sequencing depth and limit assay-specific biases, different laboratories used diverse techniques to prepare libraries and sequence TCR repertoires. Per donor, leukapheresis produced somewhere between about 0.94 and 9.5 billion PBMCs. The paper as a whole reports these results and caveats: Pairwise subsampling led to the expectation that sequencing depth would affect the degree of clonotype sharing among donors. Approximately 5% of naive CD4, around 3.5% of naive CD8, roughly 2.4% of memory CD4, and 0.4% of memory CD8 clonotypes were shared across four donors. Incomplete sequencing was indicated by rarefaction of sorted-subset datasets, despite the large sequencing depth. Only blood was sampled, and tissue TCR repertoires likely differ from those in blood. Compared with non-shared clonotypes, the clonotypes found in all four sorted-subset donors had higher generation probabilities. Naive subsets generally had larger estimated clonotype richness than memory subsets did. The small number of donors limited the genetic and exposure-history diversity represented.

The donors were healthy, HIV-negative adults with no recently reported acute infections or vaccinations. Every donor was a Caucasian adult living in Nashville, Tennessee, USA. CD4+ T cells were enriched by magnetic negative selection; naive cells were then positively selected on CD45RA, and the negative fraction formed the memory subset. After blood collection by leukapheresis, PBMCs were isolated using Ficoll-Histopaque density gradient centrifugation and then cryopreserved in the vapor phase of liquid nitrogen. Purity and quantity of every magnetically sorted T cell population were checked by analytical flow cytometry. Genomic DNA was isolated from each sorted fraction and quantified by UV absorbance on a Nanodrop 2000c. On this clone itself: Which antigen it targets is not known. Per-base quality was not reported, and no clone a single base away is much larger than it.

TCR CDR3 regions were amplified from genomic DNA by multiplex PCR using the deep immunoSEQ assay. Genomic DNA extracted from each cell subset was distributed evenly over all wells of several immunoSEQ 96-well plates, and each plate served as one replicate. For sorted subsets, each replicate PCR was loaded with about 200 ng genomic DNA, equivalent to 25,000 to 30,000 T cell genomes. Purified libraries were measured with a Qubit 3.0 fluorometer, size-checked on a Bioanalyzer 2100, and measured again with the KAPA Library Quantification kit. Each immunoSEQ 96-well plate was sequenced on its own single-read 150-cycle Illumina NextSeq 550 flow cell. The study's own analysis went as follows. Because only junctional sequences without quality scores were contained in the immunoSEQ output, filtering matching that applied to full-length reads could not be performed. To assign V/J genes and CDR3, sequences were annotated against IMGT germline references using PyIR, a Python wrapper for IgBLAST v1.9. Any read was removed if the V/J assignment was weak (E-value above 1e-6), the CDR3 was missing, or the read contained stop codons, out-of-frame junctions, or ambiguous translated residues. A V3J clonotype was defined by an identical inferred V gene, J gene, and CDR3 amino acid sequence. To compute the percentage overlap between repertoires, the number of shared unique clonotypes was divided by the size of the smaller repertoire. Repertoire richness was assessed with RTK rarefaction, the Chao1 estimator, and Recon v2.1 estimates of unobserved clonotypes. Generation probabilities were computed with OLGA for all TCRbeta clonotypes obtained by the gDNA method from four donors. TCRdb re-hosts the immuneACCESS table, in-frame sequences only. Its copies lack some clones; in the studies checked, an unresolved V gene accounts for under half of them, and the cause for the rest is not known. That table furnishes V, J and clone size, whereas the DNA furnished D and trimming. In all, the sample holds fewer than 2.5 million clones, and 80% to 95% of those were seen once. 0.36% of the sample is in the top ten clones.

The germline V gene specifies SGDLS as CDR1 and YYNGEE as CDR2. The CDR3 starts with the cysteine, ends with the phenylalanine, and has 11 residues. Just CDR3 DNA is preserved here, 33 bases in frame from base 1. Deletion took 7 bases off V and 12 bases off J, with a span of 16 bases between the germline ends. Sequencing used naive CD4+ T cells from PBMCs. This sample's cell subset or site label indicates: CD45RA+ positively selected. The rearranged chain carries TRBV9 and TRBJ1-1; perhaps TRBD1 is the D gene, with 6 bases matching. This clonotype was sampled from a man between 18 and 35 years old in good health. Some clones in this sample may be carry-over from other donors' samples. The CDR3 protein: CASGAWGPTFF. The DNA is TGTGCCAGCGGAGCATGGGGGCCGACTTTCTTT.